The sequence of this TCR beta chain was determined in a study of graft-versus-host responses after intestinal transplantation. Study overall: Each recipient received anti-thymocyte globulin induction, then tacrolimus and steroids for three to four years.

Study findings and constraints: There were GvH clones found in recipient marrow, and some of them appeared first in ileum or blood.

Clones were sequenced by immunoSEQ multiplex PCR, and TCRdb holds only the in-frame ones, with some missing. The table shows some 14,000 clones, with about 30% occurring only once. Co-plating was performed using about 200,000 CFSE-labeled responder cells and about 200,000 irradiated, violet-dye-labeled stimulator cells. Dividing CFSE-low CD3+CD4+ and CD3+CD8+ responders were isolated by sorting after the reaction. CDR3 length equals 15 residues. Germline assignment: CDR1 SEHNR and CDR2 FQNEAQ (reference sequence). Trimming at V came to 1 base and at J to 3 bases, leaving 5 bases not matched to a gene.

This specimen consisted of alloreactive CD8+ T cells from a mixed lymphocyte reaction culture, obtained before intestinal transplant. Sample subset: CFSE-low proliferating T cells sorted from approximately six-day pre-transplant mixed lymphocyte reaction (GvH or HvG direction). The sequence was obtained from a human patient who received an intestinal transplant. This chain links TRBV7-9 with TRBJ2-7, with 8 bases fitting TRBD1. The CDR3 here is CASSLGYGQGYEQYF. The CDR3 region has the DNA TGTGCCAGCAGCTTAGGATACGGACAGGGCTACGAGCAGTACTTC.